This TCR beta chain emerged from a study of blood T cell repertoires in COVID-19. Looking at the study overall: COVID-19 samples, acute and convalescent, were from the United States, Italy and Spain. Sources were T cells, B-cell-depleted T cells, or PBMCs; the material itself was cDNA or gDNA.

V shed 6 bases and J 5 bases; nucleotides not matched to a gene: 6. Germline V gene sequence: CDR1 MDHEN, CDR2 SYDVKM. The CDR3 has 13 amino acids. This clone was counted once. Patients of the Seattle cohort, enrolled during active infection, were followed longitudinally. Authors' analysis steps: Amplification of reference gene primers provided the estimated nucleated cell counts. The table came from immunoSEQ multiplex PCR; TCRdb's copy has only in-frame clones and leaves some out. V, J and clone size derive from that table, while D and trimming were established from the DNA sequence. The table includes 150,000 to 250,000 clones, around 95% detected once.

The chain employs TRBV28 and TRBJ1-1, with TRBD1 matching over 7 bases. Sequencing input: peripheral blood. The origin of this receptor is a man aged 25-45 years with COVID-19, enrolled during active disease. The CDR3 sequence is CASSPTGRTEAFF. The CDR3 coding sequence is TGTGCCAGCAGCCCGACAGGGCGGACTGAAGCTTTCTTT.